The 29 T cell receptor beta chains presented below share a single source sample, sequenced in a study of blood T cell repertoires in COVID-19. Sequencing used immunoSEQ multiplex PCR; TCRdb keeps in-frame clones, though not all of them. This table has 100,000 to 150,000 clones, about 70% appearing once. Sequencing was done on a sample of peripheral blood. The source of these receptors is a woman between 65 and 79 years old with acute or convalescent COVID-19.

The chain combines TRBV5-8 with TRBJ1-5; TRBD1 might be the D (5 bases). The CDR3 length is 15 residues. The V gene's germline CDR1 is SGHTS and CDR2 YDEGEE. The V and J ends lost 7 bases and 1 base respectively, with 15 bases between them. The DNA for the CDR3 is TGTGCCAGCGGGGCAGGCCCTGGAAGCAATCAGCCCCAGCATTTT. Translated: CASGAGPGSNQPQHF.

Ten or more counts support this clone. The CDR3, as DNA: TGCGCCAGCAGCCAGGGGACTAGCCACCACTACGAGCAGTACTTC. Translation: CASSQGTSHHYEQYF. The chain employs TRBV4-1 and TRBJ2-7, with 9 bases that match TRBD2. The trim removed 3 bases at V and 3 bases at J, leaving 6 bases unmatched. The CDR3 length is 15 residues. The germline gives CDR1 MGHRA, CDR2 YSYEKL.

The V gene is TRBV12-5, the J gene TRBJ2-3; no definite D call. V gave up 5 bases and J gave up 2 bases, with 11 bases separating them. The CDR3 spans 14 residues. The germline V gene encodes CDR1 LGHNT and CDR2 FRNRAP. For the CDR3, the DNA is TGTGCTAGTGGTGCCACTCGCTACACAGATACGCAGTATTTT. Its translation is CASGATRYTDTQYF.

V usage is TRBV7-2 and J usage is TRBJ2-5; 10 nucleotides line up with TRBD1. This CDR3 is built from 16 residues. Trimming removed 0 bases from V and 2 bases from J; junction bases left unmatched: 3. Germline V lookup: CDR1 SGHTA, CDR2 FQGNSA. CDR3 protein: CASSLATGGGQETQYF. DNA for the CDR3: TGTGCCAGCAGCTTAGCGACAGGGGGCGGTCAAGAGACCCAGTACTTC.

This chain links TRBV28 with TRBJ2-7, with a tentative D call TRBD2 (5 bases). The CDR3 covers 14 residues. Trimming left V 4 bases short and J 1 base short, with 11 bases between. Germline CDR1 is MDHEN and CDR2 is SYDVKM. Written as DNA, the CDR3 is TGTGCCAGCAGTTCTAGCTCCGATTCCTACGAGCAGTACTTC. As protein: CASSSSSDSYEQYF.

CDR3 residues: CASSSDRVYGYTF. The CDR3 DNA sequence: TGTGCCAGCAGCTCCGACAGGGTCTATGGCTACACCTTC. The chain couples TRBV7-2 to TRBJ1-2; TRBD1 aligns across 7 bases. Germline V gives CDR1 SGHTA, CDR2 FQGNSA. V lost 4 bases and J lost 4; bases outside the gene matches: 3. The CDR3 is 13 residues long. The variable domain in full, completed from reference TRBV7-2 and TRBJ1-2, reads GAGVSQSPSNKVTEKGKDVELRCDPISGHTALYWYRQSLGQGLEFLIYFQGNSAPDKSGLPSDRFSAERTGGSVSTLTIQRTQQEDSAVYLCASSSDRVYGYTFGSGTRLTVV.

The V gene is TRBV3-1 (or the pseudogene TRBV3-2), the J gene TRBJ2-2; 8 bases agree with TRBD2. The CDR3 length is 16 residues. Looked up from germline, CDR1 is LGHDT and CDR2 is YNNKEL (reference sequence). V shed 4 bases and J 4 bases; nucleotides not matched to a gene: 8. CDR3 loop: CASSRAASGSTGELFF. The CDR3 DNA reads TGTGCCAGCAGCCGGGCAGCCAGCGGGAGCACCGGGGAGCTGTTTTTT.

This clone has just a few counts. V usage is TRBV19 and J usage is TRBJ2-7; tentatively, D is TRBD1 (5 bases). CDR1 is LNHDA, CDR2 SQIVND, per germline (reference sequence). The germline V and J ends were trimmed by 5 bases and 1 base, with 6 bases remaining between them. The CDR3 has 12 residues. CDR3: CASSPGSYEQYF. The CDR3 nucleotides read TGTGCCAGTAGTCCAGGGTCCTACGAGCAGTACTTC.

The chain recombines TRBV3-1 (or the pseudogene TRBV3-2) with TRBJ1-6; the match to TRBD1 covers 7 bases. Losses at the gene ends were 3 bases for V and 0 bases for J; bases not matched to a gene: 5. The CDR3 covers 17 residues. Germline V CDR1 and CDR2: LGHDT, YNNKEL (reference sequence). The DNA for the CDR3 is TGTGCCAGCAGCCATAGACAGGGTAACTCCTATAATTCACCCCTCCACTTT. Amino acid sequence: CASSHRQGNSYNSPLHF.

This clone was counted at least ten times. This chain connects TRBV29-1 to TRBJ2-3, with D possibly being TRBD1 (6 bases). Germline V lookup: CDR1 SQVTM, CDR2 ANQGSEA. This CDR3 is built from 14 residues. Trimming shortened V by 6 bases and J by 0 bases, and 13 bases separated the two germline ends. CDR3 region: CSVAGTTSTDTQYF. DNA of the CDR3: TGCAGCGTCGCCGGGACAACTAGCACAGATACGCAGTATTTT.

In DNA, the CDR3 is TGTGCCAGCAGTGAACCGGGACTAGCCTCAGATACGCAGTATTTT. Amino acids: CASSEPGLASDTQYF. This sequence joins TRBV6-1 and TRBJ2-3; TRBD2 matches 9 bases. With V trimmed by 2 bases and J by 4 bases, 4 bases remained unmatched. CDR1 and CDR2 from the germline V gene are MNHNS and SASEGT. This CDR3 has 15 residues.

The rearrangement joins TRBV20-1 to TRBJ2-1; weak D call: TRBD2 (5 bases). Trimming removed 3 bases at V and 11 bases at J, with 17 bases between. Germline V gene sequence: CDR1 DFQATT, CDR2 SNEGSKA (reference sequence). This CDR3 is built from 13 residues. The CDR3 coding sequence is TGCAGTGCTAGTGACGGGGTGTCCACGAAGCAGTTCTTC. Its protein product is CSASDGVSTKQFF.

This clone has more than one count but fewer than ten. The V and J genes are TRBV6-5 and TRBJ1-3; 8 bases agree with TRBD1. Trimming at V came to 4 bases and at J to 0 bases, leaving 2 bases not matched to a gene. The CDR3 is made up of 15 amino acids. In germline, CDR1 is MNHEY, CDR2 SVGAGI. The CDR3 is CASSLQGGSGNTIYF. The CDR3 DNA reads TGTGCCAGCAGTTTACAGGGGGGCTCTGGAAACACCATATATTTT.

The CDR3 bases are TGTGCCAGCAGCAGGATGTCGGGGGGCAAGTATGGCTACACCTTC. It specifies CASSRMSGGKYGYTF. The chain has TRBV5-8 and TRBJ1-2, with D tentatively TRBD1 (6 bases). Germline-derived CDR1 and CDR2 are SGHTS and YDEGEE. The CDR3 sequence is 15 residues long. The V end was cut by 4 bases, the J end by 5 bases, with 18 bases between.

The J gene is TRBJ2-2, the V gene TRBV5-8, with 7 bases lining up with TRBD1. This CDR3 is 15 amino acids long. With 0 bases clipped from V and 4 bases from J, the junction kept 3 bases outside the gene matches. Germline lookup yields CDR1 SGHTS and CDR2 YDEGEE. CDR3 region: CASSLAGGSTGELFF. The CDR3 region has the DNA TGTGCCAGCAGCTTGGCAGGGGGAAGCACCGGGGAGCTGTTTTTT.

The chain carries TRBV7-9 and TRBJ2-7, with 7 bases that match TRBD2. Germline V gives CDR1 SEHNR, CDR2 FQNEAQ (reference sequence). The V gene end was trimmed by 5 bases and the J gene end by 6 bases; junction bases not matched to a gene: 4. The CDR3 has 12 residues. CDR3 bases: TGTGCCAGCAGCGAGACTAGCCGCGAGCAGTACTTC. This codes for CASSETSREQYF.

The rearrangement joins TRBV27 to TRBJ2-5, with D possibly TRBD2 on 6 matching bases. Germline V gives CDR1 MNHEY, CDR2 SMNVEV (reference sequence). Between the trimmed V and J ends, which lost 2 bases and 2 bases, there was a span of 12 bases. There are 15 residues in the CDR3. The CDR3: CASSLRWGEQETQYF. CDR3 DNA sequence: TGTGCCAGCAGTTTACGTTGGGGGGAACAAGAGACCCAGTACTTC.

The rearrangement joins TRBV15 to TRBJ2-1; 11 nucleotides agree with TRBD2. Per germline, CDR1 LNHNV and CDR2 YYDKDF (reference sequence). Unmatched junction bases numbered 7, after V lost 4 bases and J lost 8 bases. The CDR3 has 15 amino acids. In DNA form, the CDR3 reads TGTGCCACCAGCACATCAACTAGCGGGAGTTATGAGCAGTTCTTC. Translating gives CATSTSTSGSYEQFF.

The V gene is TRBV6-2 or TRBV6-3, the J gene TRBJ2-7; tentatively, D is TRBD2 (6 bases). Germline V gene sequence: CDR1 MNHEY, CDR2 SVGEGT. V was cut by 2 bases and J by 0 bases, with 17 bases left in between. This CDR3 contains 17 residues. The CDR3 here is CASSYHPAGQSSYEQYF. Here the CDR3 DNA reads TGTGCCAGCAGTTACCATCCTGCGGGGCAGAGCTCCTACGAGCAGTACTTC.

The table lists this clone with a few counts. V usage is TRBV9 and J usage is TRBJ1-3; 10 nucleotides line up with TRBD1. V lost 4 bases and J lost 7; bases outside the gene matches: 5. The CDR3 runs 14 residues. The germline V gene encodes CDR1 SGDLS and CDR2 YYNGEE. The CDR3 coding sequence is TGTGCCAGCAGCAACCGGGACAGGGGTAACACCATATATTTT. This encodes CASSNRDRGNTIYF.

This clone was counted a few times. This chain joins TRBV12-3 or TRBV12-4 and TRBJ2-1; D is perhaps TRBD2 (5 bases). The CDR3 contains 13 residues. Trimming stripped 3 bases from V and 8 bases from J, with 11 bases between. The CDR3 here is CASSFGDSDEQFF. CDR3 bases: TGTGCCAGCAGTTTCGGTGATAGCGATGAGCAGTTCTTC.

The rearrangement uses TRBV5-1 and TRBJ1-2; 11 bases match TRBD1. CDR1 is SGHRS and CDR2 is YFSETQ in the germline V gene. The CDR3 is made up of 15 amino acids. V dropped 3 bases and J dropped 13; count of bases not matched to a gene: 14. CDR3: CASSWTGGKMADITF. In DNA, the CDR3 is TGCGCCAGCAGCTGGACAGGGGGCAAAATGGCCGACATCACCTTC.

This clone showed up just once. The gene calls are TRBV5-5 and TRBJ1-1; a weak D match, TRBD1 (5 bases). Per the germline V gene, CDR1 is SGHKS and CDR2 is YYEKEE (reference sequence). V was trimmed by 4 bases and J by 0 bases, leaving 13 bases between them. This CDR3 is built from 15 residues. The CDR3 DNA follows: TGTGCCAGCAGCCCGCCGGGACTCGTGAACACTGAAGCTTTCTTT. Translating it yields CASSPPGLVNTEAFF. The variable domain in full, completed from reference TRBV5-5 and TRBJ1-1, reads DAGVTQSPTHLIKTRGQQVTLRCSPISGHKSVSWYQQVLGQGPQFIFQYYEKEERGRGNFPDRFSARQFPNYSSELNVNALLLGDSALYLCASSPPGLVNTEAFFGQGTRLTVV.

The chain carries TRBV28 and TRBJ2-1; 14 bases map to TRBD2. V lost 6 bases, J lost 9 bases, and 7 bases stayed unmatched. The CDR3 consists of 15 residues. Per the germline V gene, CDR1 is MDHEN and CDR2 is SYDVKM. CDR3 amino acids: CASSLTSGRALEQFF. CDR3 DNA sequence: TGTGCCAGCAGCTTGACTAGCGGGAGGGCCCTTGAGCAGTTCTTC.

The DNA of the CDR3 is TGTGCCAGCAGCTTAACCCGTGGAGGGCTGGATACGCAGTATTTT. Protein sequence: CASSLTRGGLDTQYF. V and J are TRBV7-6 and TRBJ2-3; TRBD2 might be the D (6 bases). The germline V and J ends were trimmed by 2 bases and 6 bases, with 15 bases remaining between them. The CDR3 has 15 residues. CDR1 is SGHVS and CDR2 is FNYEAQ in the germline V gene. Using reference TRBV7-6 and TRBJ2-3 for the parts outside the CDR3, the full variable domain is GAGVSQSPRYKVTKRGQDVALRCDPISGHVSLYWYRQALGQGPEFLTYFNYEAQQDKSGLPNDRFSAERPEGSISTLTIQRTEQRDSAMYRCASSLTRGGLDTQYFGPGTRLTVL.

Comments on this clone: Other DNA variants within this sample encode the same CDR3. Here the CDR3 reads CASSPGGSGNTIYF. The CDR3, as DNA: TGTGCCAGCAGCCCGGGTGGCTCTGGAAACACCATATATTTT. The gene calls are TRBV28 and TRBJ1-3; D gene ambiguous. CDR1 MDHEN and CDR2 SYDVKM come from the germline V gene. This CDR3 has 14 residues. Between the trimmed V and J ends, which lost 6 bases and 0 bases, there was a span of 9 bases.

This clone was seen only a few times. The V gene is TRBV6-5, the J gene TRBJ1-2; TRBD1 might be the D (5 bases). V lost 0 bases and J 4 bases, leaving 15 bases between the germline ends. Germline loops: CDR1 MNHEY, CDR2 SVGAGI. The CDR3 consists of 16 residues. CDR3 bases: TGTGCCAGCAGTTACTCGAGGACATGGGTAGGCTATGGCTACACCTTC. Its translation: CASSYSRTWVGYGYTF.

The CDR3 spells CASIASAGGYAFF. CDR3 DNA: TGTGCCAGCATCGCTTCTGCAGGGGGCTACGCTTTCTTT. The rearrangement joins TRBV2 to TRBJ1-1; 8 bases map to TRBD1. CDR3 length: 13 amino acids. Germline trimming cut 7 bases from V and 11 bases from J; bases unmatched to any gene: 12. The germline V gene has CDR1 SNHLY and CDR2 FYNNEI.

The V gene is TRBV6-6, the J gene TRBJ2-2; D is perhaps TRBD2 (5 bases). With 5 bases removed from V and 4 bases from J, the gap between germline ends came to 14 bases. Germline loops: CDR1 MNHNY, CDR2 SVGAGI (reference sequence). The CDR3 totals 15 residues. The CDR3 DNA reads TGTGCCAGCAGTACTCGGCCTAGCTTCACCGGGGAGCTGTTTTTT. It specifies CASSTRPSFTGELFF.